This T cell receptor beta chain was retrieved from a study of OX40 agonist ivuxolimab in advanced cancers. Clones were sequenced by immunoSEQ multiplex PCR, and TCRdb holds only the in-frame ones, with some missing. The data show tens of thousands of clones, with roughly 84% seen just once and 6.5% to 8% held by the top ten. This clone was picked up one time. The sequence derives from an adult with an advanced solid tumor such as melanoma, head and neck, liver or kidney cancer. This sample comprised CD4+ or CD8+ T cells sorted from blood, obtained in a trial of the OX40 agonist ivuxolimab.

The CDR3 DNA follows: TGTGCCAGCTCACCGGGGGCCGCTTCACCCCTCCACTTT. It yields the protein CASSPGAASPLHF. The V and J genes are TRBV18 and TRBJ1-6; tentative D call: TRBD1 (6 bases). The germline CDR1 and CDR2 sequences are KGHSH and LQKENI. CDR3 length: 13 amino acids. Between the trimmed V and J ends, which lost 3 bases and 9 bases, there was a span of 9 bases.